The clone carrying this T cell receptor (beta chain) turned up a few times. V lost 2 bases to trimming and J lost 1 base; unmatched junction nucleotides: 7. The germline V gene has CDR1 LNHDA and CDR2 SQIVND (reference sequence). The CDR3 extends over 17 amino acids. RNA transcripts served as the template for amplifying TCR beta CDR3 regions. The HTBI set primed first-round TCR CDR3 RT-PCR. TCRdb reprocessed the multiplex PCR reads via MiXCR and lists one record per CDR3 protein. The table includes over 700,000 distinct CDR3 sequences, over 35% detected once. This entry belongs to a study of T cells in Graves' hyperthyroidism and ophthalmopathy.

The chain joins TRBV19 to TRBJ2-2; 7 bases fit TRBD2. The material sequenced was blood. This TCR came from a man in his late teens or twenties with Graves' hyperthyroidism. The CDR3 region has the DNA TGTGCCAGTAGTATAACGTCTAGCGGCGAGAACACCGGGGAGCTGTTTTTT. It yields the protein CASSITSSGENTGELFF.